The subject of this entry is one T cell receptor beta chain. The sample comes from a study of blood T cell repertoires in COVID-19. Overall study: Specimens from acute and convalescent COVID-19 originated in the United States, Italy and Spain. PBMCs, B-cell-depleted T cells, or T cells provided the cDNA or gDNA that made up the material.

Original methodology: Reference gene primer amplification yielded estimated nucleated cell counts. Measured with immunoSEQ multiplex PCR; TCRdb has only the in-frame clones, and not every one. That table supplies the V and J calls and clone size; D and trimming were determined from the DNA. The sample yields tens of thousands of clones, roughly 85% seen once. This CDR3 region has 12 residues. V shed 6 bases and J shed 3 bases, with 7 bases lying between them. This receptor was obtained from a man in his sixties with active or convalescent COVID-19. The sequenced sample consisted of peripheral blood. This sequence joins TRBV12-3 or TRBV12-4 and TRBJ2-3, with a weak D call TRBD2 (5 bases). CDR3 nucleotides: TGTGCCAGCAGGCGCGGGACAGATACGCAGTATTTT. Its translation is CASRRGTDTQYF.